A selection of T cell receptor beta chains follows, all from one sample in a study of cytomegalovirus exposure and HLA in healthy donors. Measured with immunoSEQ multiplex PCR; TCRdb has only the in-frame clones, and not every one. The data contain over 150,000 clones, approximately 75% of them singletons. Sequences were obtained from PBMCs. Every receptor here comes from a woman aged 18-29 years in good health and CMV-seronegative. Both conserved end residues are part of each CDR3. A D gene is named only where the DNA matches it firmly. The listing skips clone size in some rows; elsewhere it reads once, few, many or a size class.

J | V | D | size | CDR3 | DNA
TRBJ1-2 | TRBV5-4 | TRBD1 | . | CASSQTGGGYGYTF | TGTGCCAGCAGCCAGACAGGGGGAGGCTATGGCTACACCTTC
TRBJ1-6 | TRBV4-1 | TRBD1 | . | CASSHRQGADNSPLHF | TGCGCCAGCAGCCATAGACAGGGGGCGGATAATTCACCCCTCCACTTT
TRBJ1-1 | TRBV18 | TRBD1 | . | CASSPLEGAGSTEAFF | TGTGCCAGCTCACCACTTGAGGGGGCGGGGAGCACTGAAGCTTTCTTT
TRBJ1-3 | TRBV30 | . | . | CAWSFGGTGNTIYF | TGTGCCTGGAGTTTCGGGGGGACTGGAAACACCATATATTTT
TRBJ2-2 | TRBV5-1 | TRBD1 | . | CASSLEGTGGRELFF | TGCGCCAGCAGCTTGGAAGGGACAGGGGGTCGGGAGCTGTTTTTT
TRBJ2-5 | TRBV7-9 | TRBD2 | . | CASRPHPSRQKTSSETQYF | TGTGCCAGCAGACCCCACCCTTCCCGCCAAAAGACTAGCTCAGAGACCCAGTACTTC
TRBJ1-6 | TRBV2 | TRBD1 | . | CASSVPGQGNSPLHF | TGTGCCAGCAGTGTCCCGGGACAGGGTAATTCACCCCTCCACTTT
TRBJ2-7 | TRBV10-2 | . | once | CASSELVVTSYEQYF | TGCGCCAGCAGTGAGTTAGTTGTAACCTCCTACGAGCAGTACTTC
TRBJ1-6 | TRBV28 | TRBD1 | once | CASSLDWTGAARGIHF | TGTGCCAGCAGTTTAGACTGGACAGGGGCCGCACGGGGCATCCACTTT
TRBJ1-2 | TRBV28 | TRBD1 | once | CASLQPGTGNGYTF | TGTGCCAGCCTTCAACCCGGGACAGGGAATGGCTACACCTTC
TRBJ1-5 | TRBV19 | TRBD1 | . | CASNFRQGSYSNQPQHF | TGTGCCAGCAATTTTCGACAGGGGTCTTATAGCAATCAGCCCCAGCATTTT
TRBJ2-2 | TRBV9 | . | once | CASSPPPGNTGELFF | TGTGCCAGCAGCCCCCCACCGGGGAACACCGGGGAGCTGTTTTTT
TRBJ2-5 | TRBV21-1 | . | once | CAIYVSQCGGVGLETQYF | TGTGCCATCTACGTGAGCCAGTGCGGGGGGGTTGGGCTGGAGACCCAGTACTTC
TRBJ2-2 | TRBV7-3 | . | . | CASSPLSNTGELFF | TGTGCCAGCAGCCCACTTAGCAACACCGGGGAGCTGTTTTTT
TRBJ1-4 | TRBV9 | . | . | CAGSAVGGNEKLFF | TGTGCCGGCAGCGCCGTTGGGGGCAATGAAAAACTGTTTTTT
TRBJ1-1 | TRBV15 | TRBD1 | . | CATSSPGQANTEAFF | TGTGCCACCAGCAGCCCGGGACAGGCGAACACTGAAGCTTTCTTT
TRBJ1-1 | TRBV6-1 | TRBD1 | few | CASSAYRGGSTEAFF | TGTGCCAGCAGTGCGTACAGGGGAGGCTCTACTGAAGCTTTCTTT
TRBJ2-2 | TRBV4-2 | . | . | CAAQEGGADTGELFF | TGTGCTGCCCAGGAGGGGGGGGCTGACACCGGGGAGCTGTTTTTT
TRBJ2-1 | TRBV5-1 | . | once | CASSLSTGFAREQFF | TGCGCCAGCAGCTTGTCAACAGGGTTTGCGCGTGAGCAGTTCTTC
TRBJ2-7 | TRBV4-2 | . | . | CASSQLAVSEQYF | TGTGCCAGCAGCCAACTAGCAGTCTCCGAGCAGTACTTC
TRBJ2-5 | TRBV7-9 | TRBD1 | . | CASSQQGAQETQYF | TGTGCCAGCAGCCAACAGGGGGCCCAAGAGACCCAGTACTTC
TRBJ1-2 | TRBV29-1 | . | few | CSVEDMADPNYGYTF | TGCAGCGTTGAAGATATGGCGGATCCTAACTATGGCTACACCTTC
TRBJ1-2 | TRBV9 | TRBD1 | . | CASSAQGARGYTF | TGTGCCAGCAGCGCACAGGGGGCGCGGGGCTACACCTTC
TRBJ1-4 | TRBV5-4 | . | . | CASRVGGSIGEKLFF | TGTGCCAGCAGAGTCGGGGGGAGCATCGGTGAAAAACTGTTTTTT
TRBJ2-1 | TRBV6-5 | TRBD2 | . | CASARTSGRWDEQFF | TGTGCCAGCGCCCGGACTAGCGGGAGGTGGGATGAGCAGTTCTTC
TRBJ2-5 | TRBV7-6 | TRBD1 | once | CASSLEFGTGLGTQYF | TGTGCCAGCAGCTTAGAGTTCGGGACAGGGCTAGGGACCCAGTACTTC
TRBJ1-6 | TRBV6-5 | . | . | CASNPAGANSPLHF | TGTGCCAGCAACCCGGCAGGGGCTAATTCACCCCTCCACTTT
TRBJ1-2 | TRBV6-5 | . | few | CASSYWLGTGPYGYTF | TGTGCCAGCAGTTACTGGCTTGGCACAGGGCCCTATGGCTACACCTTC
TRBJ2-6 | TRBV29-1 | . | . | CSVESPVYSGANVLTF | TGCAGCGTTGAATCCCCAGTTTACTCTGGGGCCAACGTCCTGACTTTC
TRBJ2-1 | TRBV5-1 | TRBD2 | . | CASSFLAGANNEQFF | TGCGCCAGCAGCTTCCTAGCGGGAGCGAACAATGAGCAGTTCTTC
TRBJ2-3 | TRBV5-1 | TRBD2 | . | CASSLRAGPDTQYF | TGCGCCAGCAGCTTAAGAGCGGGACCAGATACGCAGTATTTT
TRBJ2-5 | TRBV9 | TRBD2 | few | CASSVGTTGRAIETQYF | TGTGCCAGCAGCGTAGGGACAACCGGGAGGGCTATTGAGACCCAGTACTTC
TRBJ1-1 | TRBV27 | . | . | CASSFGVFGGGAEAFF | TGTGCCAGCAGTTTTGGTGTATTCGGCGGGGGGGCTGAAGCTTTCTTT
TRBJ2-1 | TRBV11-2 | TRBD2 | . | CASRTGRAGLYNEQFF | TGTGCCAGCAGAACGGGGAGGGCGGGCCTTTACAATGAGCAGTTCTTC
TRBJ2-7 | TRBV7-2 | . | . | CASSLLNGQSTYEQYF | TGTGCCAGCAGCTTGCTAAACGGACAATCGACCTACGAGCAGTACTTC
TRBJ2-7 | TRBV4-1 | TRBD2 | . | CASSQSGTSGYEQYF | TGCGCCAGCAGCCAGTCCGGGACTAGCGGGTACGAGCAGTACTTC
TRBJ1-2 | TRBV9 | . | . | CASSVSSGERAYGYTF | TGTGCCAGCAGCGTATCATCCGGGGAACGGGCCTATGGCTACACCTTC
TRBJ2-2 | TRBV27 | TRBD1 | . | CASRKESGTAHTGELFF | TGTGCCAGCAGAAAGGAGTCCGGGACAGCCCACACCGGGGAGCTGTTTTTT
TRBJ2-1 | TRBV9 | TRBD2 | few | CASSGLTPGLAGGDDEQFF | TGTGCCAGCAGCGGCCTAACCCCGGGACTAGCGGGAGGTGACGATGAGCAGTTCTTC
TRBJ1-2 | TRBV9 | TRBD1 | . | CASSAPWTGPNYGYTF | TGTGCCAGCAGCGCCCCGTGGACAGGCCCGAACTATGGCTACACCTTC
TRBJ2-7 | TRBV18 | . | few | CASSPTEGEQYF | TGTGCCAGCTCACCAACCGAGGGCGAGCAGTACTTC
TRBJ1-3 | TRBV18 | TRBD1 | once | CASSPPGTGSGNTIYF | TGTGCCAGCTCACCACCCGGGACAGGGTCTGGAAACACCATATATTTT
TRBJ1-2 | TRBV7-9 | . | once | CASSSQGGYTF | TGTGCCAGCAGCTCCCAGGGTGGCTACACCTTC
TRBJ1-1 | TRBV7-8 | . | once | CASSLYRENTEAFF | TGTGCCAGCAGCTTATATCGAGAGAACACTGAAGCTTTCTTT
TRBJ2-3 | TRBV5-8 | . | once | CASSGSRSGPTDTQYF | TGTGCCAGCAGCGGAAGCCGTAGCGGACCCACAGATACGCAGTATTTT
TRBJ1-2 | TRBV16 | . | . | CASRTQQNYGYTF | TGTGCCAGCAGAACACAGCAAAACTATGGCTACACCTTC
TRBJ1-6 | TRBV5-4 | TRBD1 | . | CASSPGTGHDNSPLHF | TGTGCCAGCAGCCCGGGGACAGGGCACGATAATTCACCCCTCCACTTT
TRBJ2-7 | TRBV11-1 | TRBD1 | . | CASRDRGSYEQYF | TGTGCCAGCAGGGACAGGGGATCCTACGAGCAGTACTTC
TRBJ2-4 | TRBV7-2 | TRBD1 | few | CASSLAGTGKNIQYF | TGTGCCAGCAGCCTGGCCGGGACAGGGAAAAACATTCAGTACTTC
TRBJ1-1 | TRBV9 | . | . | CASSASGGRDTEAFF | TGTGCCAGCAGCGCCTCCGGGGGTAGAGACACTGAAGCTTTCTTT
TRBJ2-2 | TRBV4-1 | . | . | CASSQIAGELFF | TGCGCCAGCAGCCAAATAGCCGGGGAGCTGTTTTTT
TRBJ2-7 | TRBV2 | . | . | CASSEDRIPTYEQYF | TGTGCCAGCAGTGAAGACCGAATCCCTACCTACGAGCAGTACTTC
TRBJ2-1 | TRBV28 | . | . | CASSLGRPIYNEQFF | TGTGCCAGCAGTTTAGGGCGCCCTATTTACAATGAGCAGTTCTTC
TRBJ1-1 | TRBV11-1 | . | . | CASSLVAETEAFF | TGTGCCAGCAGCTTAGTGGCGGAAACTGAAGCTTTCTTT
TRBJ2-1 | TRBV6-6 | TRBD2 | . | CASSQIAGGNNEQFF | TGTGCCAGCAGTCAGATAGCGGGAGGGAACAATGAGCAGTTCTTC
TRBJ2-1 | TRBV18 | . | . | CASSPYYNEQFF | TGTGCCAGCTCACCATACTACAATGAGCAGTTCTTC